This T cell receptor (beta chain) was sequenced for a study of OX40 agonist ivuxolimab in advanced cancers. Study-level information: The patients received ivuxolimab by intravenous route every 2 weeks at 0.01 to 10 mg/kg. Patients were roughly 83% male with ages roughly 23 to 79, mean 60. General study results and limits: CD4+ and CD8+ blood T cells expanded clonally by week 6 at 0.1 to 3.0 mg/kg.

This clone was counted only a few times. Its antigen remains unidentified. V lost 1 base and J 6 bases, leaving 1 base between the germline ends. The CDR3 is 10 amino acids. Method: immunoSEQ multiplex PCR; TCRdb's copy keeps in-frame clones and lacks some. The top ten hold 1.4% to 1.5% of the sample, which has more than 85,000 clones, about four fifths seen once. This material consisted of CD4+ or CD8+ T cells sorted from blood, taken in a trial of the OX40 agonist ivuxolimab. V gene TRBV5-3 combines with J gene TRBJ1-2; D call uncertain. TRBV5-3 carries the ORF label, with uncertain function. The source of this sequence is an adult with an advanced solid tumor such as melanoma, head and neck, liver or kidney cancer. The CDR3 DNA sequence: TGTGCCAGAAGCTTGAATGGCTACACCTTC. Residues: CARSLNGYTF.